This T cell receptor (beta chain) was obtained from a study of cytomegalovirus exposure and HLA in healthy donors. Points from the study as a whole: The authors later linked a missense DCLRE1C variant to TCR beta V- and J-gene trimming. Clonal expansion, a later analysis showed, was greater in HLA-associated TCR beta chains than in equally common others.

Vbeta (60) and Jbeta (13) primers were used in the PCR. Some clones are missing from TCRdb's copy, which holds only in-frame ones; the method was immunoSEQ multiplex PCR. The table has about 150,000 clones, 84% seen once. With 6 bases clipped from V and 2 bases from J, the junction kept 16 bases outside the gene matches. In germline, CDR1 is MDHEN, CDR2 SYDVKM. The CDR3 length is 18 residues. Unrecorded immune exposure was likely among donors, who were nominally healthy when sampled. Comment on this clone: Its antigen is as yet unknown.

This chain joins TRBV28 and TRBJ2-7; 10 bases align to TRBD2. The receptor comes from a boy aged 2 to 10 in good health and CMV-seronegative. Specimen: PBMCs. The CDR3: CASSVLLGRTSGTYEQYF. CDR3 DNA sequence: TGTGCCAGCAGCGTCCTCCTGGGAAGGACTAGCGGTACCTACGAGCAGTACTTC.